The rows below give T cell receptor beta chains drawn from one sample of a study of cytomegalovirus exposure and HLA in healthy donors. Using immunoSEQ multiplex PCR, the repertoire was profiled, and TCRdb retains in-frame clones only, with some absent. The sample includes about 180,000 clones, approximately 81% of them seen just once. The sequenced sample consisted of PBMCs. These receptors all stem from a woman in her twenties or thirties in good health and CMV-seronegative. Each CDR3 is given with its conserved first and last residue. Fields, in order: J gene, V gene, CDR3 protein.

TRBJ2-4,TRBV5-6,CASSFSGGTGLDIQYF
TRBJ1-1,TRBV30,CAWSGTANTEAFF
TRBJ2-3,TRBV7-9,CASRYSRQGSSTDTQYF
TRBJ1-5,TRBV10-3,CAIKGTGDNQPQHF
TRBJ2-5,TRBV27,CASSDIWVPGKTQYF
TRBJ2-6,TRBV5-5,CASRPPGQGSGANVLTF
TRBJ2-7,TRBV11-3,CASSPVSGIGSGEQYF
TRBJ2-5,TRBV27,CASRTSGGELPQETQYF
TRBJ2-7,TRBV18,CASSPGSVNKAYEQYF
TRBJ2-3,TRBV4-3,CASSQDWGGGATDTQYF
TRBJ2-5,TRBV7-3,CASSLKGVETGYQETQYF
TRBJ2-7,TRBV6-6,CASSHRRDSYEQYF
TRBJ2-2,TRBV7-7,CASSSQPGGAGGELFF
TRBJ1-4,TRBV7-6,CASSRSQGANEKLFF
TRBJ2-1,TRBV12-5,CASGRWSGGAHNEQFF
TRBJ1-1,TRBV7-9,CASSSQGPEAFF
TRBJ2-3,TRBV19,CASSMNKRRLFDTQYF
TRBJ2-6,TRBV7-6,CASSLGHPRSGANVLTF
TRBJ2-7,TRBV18,CASSPGGTAYEQYF
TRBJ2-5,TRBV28,CASSLVGGPEETQYF
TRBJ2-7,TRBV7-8,CASSLRAWGLAGGTYEQYF
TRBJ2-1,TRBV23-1,CASSQSTQDRISYNEQFF
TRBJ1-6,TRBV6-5,CASSSPAPGYNSPLHF